These 18 T cell receptor beta chains were all obtained from the same sample, sequenced in a study of siplizumab effects on memory and regulatory T cells. Clones were sequenced by immunoSEQ multiplex PCR, and TCRdb holds only the in-frame ones, with some missing. The table shows 80,000 to 130,000 clones, with roughly 94% occurring only once. The material sequenced was Tregs sorted from blood. Source of these receptors: a human donor in good health.

The rearrangement uses TRBV11-2 and TRBJ1-3; 8 bases match TRBD1. Germline-derived CDR1 and CDR2 are SGHAT and FQNNGV. The CDR3 has 15 amino acids. Trimming at V came to 7 bases and at J to 0 bases, leaving 5 bases not matched to a gene. The DNA for the CDR3 is TGTGCCAGCACGAGGACAGGGAGCTCTGGAAACACCATATATTTT. Protein product: CASTRTGSSGNTIYF. Together with reference TRBV11-2 and TRBJ1-3, the CDR3 gives the full variable domain: EAGVAQSPRYKIIEKRQSVAFWCNPISGHATLYWYQQILGQGPKLLIQFQNNGVVDDSQLPKDRFSAERLKGVDSTLKIQPAKLEDSAVYLCASTRTGSSGNTIYFGEGSWLTVV.

The rearrangement uses TRBV18 and TRBJ1-2; the match to TRBD1 covers 8 bases. CDR1 and CDR2 (germline): KGHSH, LQKENI. The J segment lost 3 bases and the V segment lost 6 bases, leaving 9 bases of the junction unmatched. There are 15 residues in the CDR3. The CDR3 region has the DNA TGTGCCAGCTCCAGGAACAGGGGGGGCGACTATGGCTACACCTTC. It translates to CASSRNRGGDYGYTF.

The chain couples TRBV11-2 to TRBJ2-7; D perhaps matches TRBD1 (7 bases). Trimming pared 1 base from V and 4 bases from J, leaving 14 bases between. Germline CDR1 reads SGHAT; CDR2 reads FQNNGV. The CDR3 length is 15 residues. The CDR3 sequence is CASSLAGDSSYEQYF. The CDR3 DNA follows: TGTGCCAGCAGCTTAGCGGGGGACAGCTCTTACGAGCAGTACTTC.

This chain links TRBV7-8 with TRBJ2-3; TRBD1 matches at 8 bases. The germline V gene encodes CDR1 SGHVS and CDR2 FQNEAQ. V gave up 5 bases and J gave up 6 bases; unmatched junction bases: 1. The CDR3 loop spans 12 amino acids. This CDR3 reads CASSRQGDTQYF. CDR3 bases: TGTGCCAGCAGCCGACAGGGGGATACGCAGTATTTT.

The chain combines TRBV27 with TRBJ2-3; TRBD2 agrees at 8 bases. CDR1 and CDR2 from the germline V gene are MNHEY and SMNVEV (reference sequence). The length of the CDR3 is 14 residues. Trimming took 6 bases from V and 2 from J; bases not matched to a gene: 4. The CDR3 DNA is TGTGCCAGCAGACTAGCGGTCTACACAGATACGCAGTATTTT. Translated, it gives CASRLAVYTDTQYF.

This clone is a singleton in its sample. The chain combines TRBV29-1 with TRBJ1-1; the D is unclear. The germline gives CDR1 SQVTM, CDR2 ANQGSEA. Between the trimmed V and J ends, which lost 4 bases and 1 base, there was a span of 10 bases. The CDR3 has 13 residues. CDR3 protein: CSVGLGANTEAFF. In nucleotides, the CDR3 is TGCAGCGTTGGACTGGGAGCGAACACTGAAGCTTTCTTT.

The chain joins TRBV11-3 to TRBJ2-1; D remains unclear. The length of the CDR3 is 14 residues. Germline CDR1 SGHNT, CDR2 YENEEA. Trimming pared 0 bases from V and 6 bases from J, leaving 9 bases between. The CDR3 DNA reads as TGTGCCAGCAGCTTAGATCCCGCTATCAATGAGCAGTTCTTC. This codes for CASSLDPAINEQFF.

The CDR3 bases are TGTGCCAGCAGGGGGGAGGGTAGGGTTCTCGGCGCGCAGTATTTT. It encodes CASRGEGRVLGAQYF. The chain has TRBV21-1 and TRBJ2-3; TRBD2 reflects the table's D call only, with no check against the DNA. TRBV21-1 is reported as a pseudogene. The CDR3 is made up of 15 amino acids.

This chain uses TRBV5-6 with TRBJ2-3; the D is unclear. The CDR3 extends over 14 amino acids. Trimming cost V 0 bases and J 5 bases, with 10 bases left between them. In germline, CDR1 is SGHDT, CDR2 YYEEEE. The CDR3 DNA reads TGTGCCAGCAGCTTGGTGGCGAGGATAGATACGCAGTATTTT. Translation gives CASSLVARIDTQYF. Full variable domain (remainder filled in from reference TRBV5-6 and TRBJ2-3): DAGVTQSPTHLIKTRGQQVTLRCSPKSGHDTVSWYQQALGQGPQFIFQYYEEEERQRGNFPDRFSGHQFPNYSSELNVNALLLGDSALYLCASSLVARIDTQYFGPGTRLTVL.

This clone was recorded once. This chain joins TRBV4-2 and TRBJ2-3, with D perhaps TRBD1 (5 bases). CDR3 length equals 13 residues. Germline V lookup: CDR1 LGHNA, CDR2 YNFKEQ. Trimming left V 1 base short and J 5 bases short, with 7 bases between. CDR3 sequence reads: CASSQAQGDTQYF. In DNA form, the CDR3 reads TGTGCCAGCAGCCAAGCGCAGGGAGATACGCAGTATTTT.

The chain uses TRBV5-1 and TRBJ2-5; the match to TRBD2 covers 9 bases. The CDR3 totals 16 residues. Germline loops: CDR1 SGHRS, CDR2 YFSETQ. V was pared by 4 bases and J by 2 bases, with 9 bases of the junction left unmatched. The CDR3 spells CASSPRRTSAQETQYF. For the CDR3, the DNA is TGCGCCAGCAGCCCCCGCCGGACTAGCGCGCAAGAGACCCAGTACTTC.

V gene TRBV4-2 combines with J gene TRBJ2-1, with 11 nucleotides matching TRBD2. Germline CDR1 reads LGHNA; CDR2 reads YNFKEQ. The CDR3 extends over 18 amino acids. V gave up 0 bases and J gave up 5 bases; unmatched junction bases: 9. CDR3 amino acids: CASSQELTGTSGNNEQFF. As DNA, the CDR3 is TGTGCCAGCAGCCAAGAGTTAACCGGGACTAGCGGAAACAATGAGCAGTTCTTC.

The CDR3 nucleotides read TGCGCCAGTAATGAAGCGGCCATCCGCACAGATACGCAGTATTTT. Protein product: CASNEAAIRTDTQYF. This rearrangement joins TRBV10-2 to TRBJ2-3, with a tentative D call TRBD2 (5 bases). This CDR3 contains 15 residues. Germline CDR1 is WSHSY and CDR2 is SAAADI. Between the trimmed V and J ends, which lost 9 bases and 1 base, there was a span of 17 bases.

The table lists this clone with a count of one. The V gene is TRBV2, the J gene TRBJ2-3; 7 nucleotides align to TRBD1. The CDR3 totals 17 residues. The ends lost 5 bases at V and 2 bases at J; junction bases unmatched: 13. Germline V gene lookup returns CDR1 SNHLY and CDR2 FYNNEI. The CDR3 nucleotides read TGTGCCAGCAGTCGGGACAGCCCCATTTCCTACACAGATACGCAGTATTTT. Its translation: CASSRDSPISYTDTQYF.

This clone came up once. This chain joins TRBV9 and TRBJ2-7; D perhaps matches TRBD1 (5 bases). Trimming left V 1 base short and J 7 bases short, with 9 bases between. The CDR3 spans 12 residues. Germline CDR1 SGDLS, CDR2 YYNGEE. The CDR3 nucleotides read TGTGCCAGCAGCGTAAGGGGTGGGGAGCAGTACTTC. Residues: CASSVRGGEQYF.

This rearrangement joins TRBV7-9 to TRBJ2-1; TRBD1 is a possible D gene (5 bases). CDR1 and CDR2 (germline): SEHNR, FQNEAQ (reference sequence). V lost 1 base and J 1 base, leaving 8 bases between the germline ends. The length of the CDR3 is 15 residues. The CDR3 nucleotides are TGTGCCAGCAGCTTAGGGGGCGCTTCCTACAATGAGCAGTTCTTC. The encoded protein is CASSLGGASYNEQFF. Full variable domain (outside the CDR3, taken from reference TRBV7-9 and TRBJ2-1): DTGVSQNPRHKITKRGQNVTFRCDPISEHNRLYWYRQTLGQGPEFLTYFQNEAQLEKSRLLSDRFSAERPKGSFSTLEIQRTEQGDSAMYLCASSLGGASYNEQFFGPGTRLTVL.

The rearrangement joins TRBV18 to TRBJ1-1, with D unclear. The CDR3 has 12 amino acids. V was pared by 8 bases and J by 10 bases, with 17 bases between. Germline V CDR1 and CDR2: KGHSH, LQKENI. This CDR3 is CASQTSDGRAFF. The CDR3, as DNA: TGTGCCAGCCAAACTTCGGACGGGAGAGCTTTCTTT. The entire variable domain, with the rest obtained from reference TRBV18 and TRBJ1-1, is as follows: NAGVMQNPRHLVRRRGQEARLRCSPMKGHSHVYWYRQLPEEGLKFMVYLQKENIIDESGMPKERFSAEFPKEGPSILRIQQVVRGDSAAYFCASQTSDGRAFFGQGTRLTVV.

This rearrangement joins TRBV9 to TRBJ1-5, with D possibly being TRBD1 (5 bases). This CDR3 is 15 amino acids long. In germline, CDR1 is SGDLS, CDR2 YYNGEE. Trimming pared 2 bases from V and 4 bases from J, leaving 13 bases between. The CDR3 reads CASSVGTGRNQPQHF. The CDR3 DNA reads TGTGCCAGCAGCGTCGGGACGGGCCGTAATCAGCCCCAGCATTTT.